The table lists the clone carrying this T cell receptor beta chain with a count of one. Its target is unknown. The record originates from a study of blood T cells in healthy people across ages. Study-wide background: Template switching recovered approximately one barcoded beta molecule for every two T cells.

CDR3 size: 16 residues. CDR1 is SGHDN and CDR2 is FVKESK in the germline V gene. V lost 1 base and J lost 2; bases outside the gene matches: 4. Alongside a J-beta primer mix, a sample-barcoded 5' primer served in a second PCR lasting about 6 to 11 cycles. A template-switch adaptor containing 12 random nucleotides labeled each cDNA molecule. TCRdb processed the 5' RACE reads anew with MiXCR; each CDR3 protein has one entry. The profile shows 1,500,000 or so distinct CDR3 sequences, 35% to 45% of them singletons. Each of the donors had 9 to 10 milliliters of peripheral blood drawn into EDTA-treated Vacutainer tubes. Study observations and caveats: TCR beta diversity per million T cells fell roughly linearly with age.

The TCR comes from a young woman in good health. Sequencing input: blood. This sequence joins TRBV14 and TRBJ2-1, with TRBD1 identical over 8 bases. CDR3 protein: CASSQVTGAPYNEQFF. The CDR3, as DNA: TGTGCCAGCAGCCAAGTGACAGGGGCCCCCTACAATGAGCAGTTCTTC.